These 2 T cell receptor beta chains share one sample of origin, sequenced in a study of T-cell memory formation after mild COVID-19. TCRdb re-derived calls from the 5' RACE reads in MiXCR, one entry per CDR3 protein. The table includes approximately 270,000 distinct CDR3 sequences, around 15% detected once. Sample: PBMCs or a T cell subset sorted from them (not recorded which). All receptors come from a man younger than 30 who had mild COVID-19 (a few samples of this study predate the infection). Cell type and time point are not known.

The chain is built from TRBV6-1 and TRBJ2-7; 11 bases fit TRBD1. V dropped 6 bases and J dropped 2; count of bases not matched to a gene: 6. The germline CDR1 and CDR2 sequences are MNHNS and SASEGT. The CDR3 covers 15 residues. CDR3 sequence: CASRRGQGGPYEQYV. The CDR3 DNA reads TGTGCCAGCAGACGGGGACAGGGGGGACCCTACGAGCAGTACGTC.

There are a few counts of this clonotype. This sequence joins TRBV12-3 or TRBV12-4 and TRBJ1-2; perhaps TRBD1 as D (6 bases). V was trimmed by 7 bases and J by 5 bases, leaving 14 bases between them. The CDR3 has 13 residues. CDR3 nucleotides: TGTGCCAGCACCCCAAGGGGGGGTTATGGCTACACCTTC. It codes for CASTPRGGYGYTF.